These T cell receptor beta chains were read from a single sample in a study of blood T cell repertoires in COVID-19. Libraries were prepared by immunoSEQ multiplex PCR; TCRdb keeps only in-frame clonotypes and omits some of them. The sample lists 150,000 to 200,000 clones, approximately 85% occurring once. Source material: peripheral blood. The receptors here all came from a woman aged 60-70 years with acute or convalescent COVID-19. Each CDR3 is given with its conserved first and last residue. The order of the fields is J gene, V gene, D gene, CDR3 DNA, CDR3 protein. The D gene is left open where the match is weak.

j_call: TRBJ1-2
v_call: TRBV9
d_call: TRBD1
cdr3_nt: TGTGCCAGCAGCCCGGGACAGGGGGACGGCTACACCTTC
cdr3_aa: CASSPGQGDGYTF

j_call: TRBJ2-2
v_call: TRBV10-3
d_call: -
cdr3_nt: TGTGCCATCAGTGATGGCCCCGTAGCCAACGGGAGAGGGACCGGGGAGCTGTTTTTT
cdr3_aa: CAISDGPVANGRGTGELFF

j_call: TRBJ2-2
v_call: TRBV3-1/TRBV3-2
d_call: TRBD2
cdr3_nt: TGTGCCAGCAGCCCTCCGGGACTAGGGACCGGGGAGCTGTTTTTT
cdr3_aa: CASSPPGLGTGELFF

j_call: TRBJ1-2
v_call: TRBV3-1/TRBV3-2
d_call: -
cdr3_nt: TGTGCCAGCAGCCAAGATACTGTGAGCGGCTACACCTTC
cdr3_aa: CASSQDTVSGYTF

j_call: TRBJ2-2
v_call: TRBV7-3
d_call: TRBD2
cdr3_nt: TGTGCCAGCAGCTCCCGGGGGGGTCGCACCGGGGAGCTGTTTTTT
cdr3_aa: CASSSRGGRTGELFF

j_call: TRBJ2-2
v_call: TRBV27
d_call: -
cdr3_nt: TGTGCCAGCAGTCCCGGAACTACGAACACCGGGGAGCTGTTTTTT
cdr3_aa: CASSPGTTNTGELFF

j_call: TRBJ2-2
v_call: TRBV5-1
d_call: -
cdr3_nt: TGCGCCAGCTCCACAGGGCTTACAGGCACCGGGGAGCTGTTTTTT
cdr3_aa: CASSTGLTGTGELFF

j_call: TRBJ2-7
v_call: TRBV5-1
d_call: TRBD2
cdr3_nt: TGCGCCAGCCGAACTGCGGGAGTGGGTGAGCAGTACTTC
cdr3_aa: CASRTAGVGEQYF

j_call: TRBJ1-1
v_call: TRBV4-1
d_call: -
cdr3_nt: TGCGCCAGCAGCCAAGACCGAGGGTGGAGGTCCACTGAAGCTTTCTTT
cdr3_aa: CASSQDRGWRSTEAFF

j_call: TRBJ1-1
v_call: TRBV19
d_call: -
cdr3_nt: TGTGCCAGTAGTATAGATCAGAATGAAGCTTTCTTT
cdr3_aa: CASSIDQNEAFF